Below, one TCR beta chain is given with its context. This clonotype was counted at least ten times. This receptor's antigen is unknown. Per-base quality was not reported, and no clone a single base away is much larger than it. At the junction V is shortened by 1 base and J by 6 bases, with 13 bases in between. The germline V gene provides CDR1 KGHSH and CDR2 LQKENI. Its CDR3 holds 14 amino acids, cysteine through phenylalanine. Of all the DNA, just the CDR3 is kept, 42 bases in frame from base 1. The data were obtained in a study of naive and memory T cell subsets (dated by TCRdb to the late 2010s). About the investigation overall: In the figure summarizing the skin biopsy and whole blood samples, approximately ten blood donors, 7 tuberculin skin test biopsies and 3 saline control biopsies were reported. PCR2 was typically run as a SYBR Green qPCR and stopped at a set threshold, although low-input samples could use end-point PCR of about 6 cycles instead.

Libraries were constructed by 5' RACE. For the blood and skin samples, TCR RNA was reverse transcribed with SuperScript IV using primers for the alpha and beta constant regions. The ligated cDNA was amplified by four rounds of PCR, in which nested alpha and beta constant region primers were used together with the SP2 primer. An oligonucleotide carrying the Illumina SP2 primer and a UMI was ligated to the 3' end of the cDNA by means of T4 RNA ligase 1. To prevent hairpin formation, the 12-nucleotide UMI was made up of two random hexamers with an eight-base spacer between them. From the second PCR onward, TCR alpha and beta chain libraries were processed separately and dual indexed for multiplexing. After pooling, the indexed libraries were analyzed by capillary electrophoresis and sequenced on either an Illumina MiSeq or NextSeq. PhiX DNA at roughly 5-7% was spiked into libraries to increase base diversity and improve cluster recognition. On the authors' methods: Demultiplexor took UMIs from read 2, joined the UMIs to the TCR sequence from read 1, and separated reads according to sample indices. V and J genes and V-J junctions were identified by Decombinator, and each TCR was assigned a five-part identifier that included V and J deletions. Collapsinator relied on UMIs to correct both sequencing errors and PCR amplification heterogeneity, producing a UMI-based abundance for each TCR. CDR3Translator turned identifiers into nucleotide sequence, translated the nucleotide sequence into amino acids, and pulled out CDR3 regions based on terminal motifs. Error-corrected counts of alpha and beta TCRs from blood and skin were compared after being normalized to the amount of input RNA. Starting from the raw public reads, TCRdb applied fastp trimming at Q25, assembled clones with MiXCR and retained in-frame beta chains. Rows with a matching CDR3 protein are joined into one entry that keeps the most common DNA and genes. V and J calls and clone size were set by TCRdb, not the authors. This sample comprises tens of thousands of distinct CDR3 sequences, approximately 20% of them detected only once. Of the sample, around 1.9% falls within the top ten clones.

Points the paper makes about the study in general: The RNA-based method was acknowledged to be potentially sensitive to changes in TCR transcripts with T cell activation and differentiation.

For whole blood analysis, over 2 ml of peripheral blood was collected from healthy adult volunteers into Tempus tubes, and RNA was extracted following the manufacturer's instructions. Using 3' ligation of a UMI-containing oligonucleotide to TCR cDNA, the study laid out a robust and sensitive protocol to amplify, sequence and analyze TCRs. Total RNA, without cell sorting, was DNase treated with RQ1 DNase before reverse transcription, targeting roughly 1 to 1000 ng input. Skin biopsy and whole blood libraries were made to test pipeline robustness in samples where T cells form a minority population. The chain uses TRBV18 and TRBJ2-7; the D gene is perhaps TRBD2, from 6 matching bases. The clonotype originates from a female donor in good health. For the CDR3, the sequence is CASSPRELAGEQYF. The bases read TGTGCCAGCTCACCACGAGAACTAGCTGGCGAGCAGTACTTC.